The present entry profiles one TCR beta chain with its context. Total RNA extracted from each sample amounted to at least 5 micrograms. The data were taken from a study of blood T cells in healthy people across ages. Per the germline V gene, CDR1 is SNHLY and CDR2 is FYNNEI. This CDR3 contains 15 residues. The V end lost 5 bases, the J end lost 1 base, and 13 bases lay between the germline ends. Through a sample-barcoded 5' primer and a J-beta primer mix, a second PCR was run for roughly 7 to 12 cycles. MiXCR, applied by TCRdb to the 5' RACE reads, yields one record per CDR3 protein. The sample includes some 1.8 million distinct CDR3 sequences, around 42% seen only once; the top ten take roughly 23%.

The V and J genes are TRBV2 and TRBJ2-3; D remains ambiguous. The source material was blood. The receptor was derived from a human donor in good health. CDR3 amino acids: CASSSPSARTDTQYF. Here the CDR3 DNA reads TGTGCCAGCAGTTCTCCATCGGCACGCACAGATACGCAGTATTTT.